This T cell receptor (beta chain) was captured by sequencing in a study of identical twins. TCRdb redid the calling of the 5' RACE reads with MiXCR, one entry per CDR3 protein. Of roughly 480,000 distinct CDR3 sequences in the sample, approximately 25% are singletons; the top ten hold 2.9%. Germline V gives CDR1 SGHTA, CDR2 FQGNSA. This CDR3 spans 17 amino acids. Trimming cost V 7 bases and J 0 bases, with 18 bases left between them. These sequences were also reported in another study, on T cells expressing NK-cell markers. Per that study: With respect to HCMV, most of the eight sequenced donors were seropositive, and one was seronegative. The CD3+CD56-NKG2C+ fraction of several donors was likewise dominated by these clonotypes. HCMV specificity of expanded NKG2C+ T cell clones remained unclear.

The source of this sequence is a woman in her late teens or twenties in good health. The V call is TRBV7-2, the J call TRBJ2-2, with a possible D match to TRBD2 (5 bases). The specimen sequenced was CD4+ T cells sorted from blood. The chain's CDR3 is CASNLVPHGANTGELFF. In nucleotides, the CDR3 is TGTGCCAGCAACCTCGTCCCCCACGGGGCGAACACCGGGGAGCTGTTTTTT.